A few counts support the clone carrying this TCR beta chain. Its antigen is as yet unknown. With constant-segment primers, 5'RACE yielded cDNA libraries of TCR alpha and TCR beta that carried sample barcodes and UMIs. A single record per CDR3 protein comes from TCRdb applying MiXCR to the 5' RACE reads. The sample yields 310,000 or so distinct CDR3 sequences, less than 20% seen once. This record belongs to a study of T-cell memory formation after mild COVID-19. About the study: Largely donor-specific sequence clusters came from two donors. Whole-study results and caveats: The appearance of some responding clones in pre-infection memory suggested that cross-reactive memory joined. Shrinking CD4+ clones were chiefly CM and EM; CD8+ ones were chiefly EMRA.

V was pared by 6 bases and J by 5 bases, with 3 bases of the junction left unmatched. CDR1 is LGHNA and CDR2 is YNFKEQ in the germline V gene. The CDR3 sequence is 14 residues long. Sequenced: PBMCs or a T cell subset sorted from them (not recorded which). The chain recombines TRBV4-2 with TRBJ2-2, with 10 bases that match TRBD1. The TCR sequence derives from a man aged 18-30 years who had mild COVID-19 (a few samples of this study predate the infection). Cell type and time point are not known. The CDR3 region is CASRGQGGTGELFF. As DNA, the CDR3 is TGTGCCAGCAGAGGACAGGGGGGAACCGGGGAGCTGTTTTTT.